Listed here are 30 T cell receptor beta chains from one sample, sequenced in a study of T-cell reconstitution after alpha-beta-depleted transplantation in children. The TCRbeta library was prepared with unique molecular identifiers. TCRdb itself ran the PCR reads through MiXCR, one entry per CDR3 protein. This table has some 600,000 distinct CDR3 sequences, approximately 16% appearing once. This specimen consisted of PBMCs from the stem cell graft donor, obtained from the stem cell graft. These receptors were collected from a human donor who donated a stem cell graft to a child with acute myeloid leukemia.

This clonotype was counted only a few times. This rearrangement joins TRBV20-1 to TRBJ2-1; D perhaps matches TRBD2 (7 bases). Per germline, CDR1 DFQATT and CDR2 SNEGSKA (reference sequence). The V and J ends lost 5 bases and 0 bases respectively, with 17 bases between them. The CDR3 totals 16 residues. CDR3 protein: CSAWGEGGGSYNEQFF. The CDR3 coding sequence is TGCAGTGCTTGGGGGGAGGGGGGGGGCTCCTACAATGAGCAGTTCTTC.

This clonotype was detected ten times or more. The V call is TRBV6-1, the J call TRBJ1-4; unclear D gene. The V end was cut by 6 bases, the J end by 8 bases, with 16 bases between. CDR3 length: 14 amino acids. Germline CDR1 is MNHNS and CDR2 is SASEGT. CDR3 amino acids: CASRDLGGGEKLFF. In nucleotides, the CDR3 is TGTGCCAGCAGAGATCTCGGAGGAGGGGAAAAACTGTTTTTT.

This clonotype was counted only a few times. The chain couples TRBV12-3 or TRBV12-4 to TRBJ2-5, with a tentative D call TRBD2 (5 bases). The germline V and J ends were trimmed by 6 bases and 5 bases, with 10 bases remaining between them. This CDR3 has 12 amino acids. This CDR3 reads CASRTDSETQYF. The CDR3 DNA reads TGTGCCAGCAGAACGGACTCGGAGACCCAGTACTTC.

With regard to this clonotype: A read error may explain this, as a much larger clone is one base away. The chain combines TRBV5-1 with TRBJ2-1; D remains unclear. With 0 bases removed from V and 5 bases from J, the gap between germline ends came to 9 bases. Germline CDR1 and CDR2: SGHRS and YFSETQ. CDR3 length: 14 residues. This CDR3 is CASSLDRHNNEQFF. The DNA for the CDR3 is TGCGCCAGCAGCTTGGACCGCCACAACAATGAGCAGTTCTTC.

Details on this clonotype: This may be a read error: a much more frequent sequence differs by one nucleotide. The chain links TRBV10-3 to TRBJ1-2, with a possible D match to TRBD1 (5 bases). V was cut by 0 bases and J by 4 bases, with 12 bases left in between. This CDR3 has 15 amino acids. Germline CDR1 is ENHRY and CDR2 is SYGVKD. DNA for the CDR3: TGTGCCATCAGTGAGTCGGATAGGGGATCCTATGGCTACACCTTC. This codes for CAISESDRGSYGYTF.

This clonotype was seen ten or more times. The junction shows a germline mismatch at one end, possibly a read error. The rearrangement links TRBV5-1 to TRBJ2-1; D unclear. The germline V gene encodes CDR1 SGHRS and CDR2 YFSETQ. There are 14 residues in the CDR3. As DNA, the CDR3 is TGTGCCAGCAGCTTGAGGAGCTCCTACAATGAGCAGTTCTTC. Translating gives CASSLRSSYNEQFF.

The genes are TRBV25-1 and TRBJ2-5, with D hard to call. V was shortened by 7 bases and J by 1 base, with 10 bases between the two germline ends. Germline V gene sequence: CDR1 MGHDK, CDR2 SYGVNS. There are 13 residues in the CDR3. The CDR3 DNA reads as TGTGCCAGCATTAAGGGATCCCAAGAGACCCAGTACTTC. It codes for CASIKGSQETQYF.

This clonotype was counted many times. The chain joins TRBV5-1 to TRBJ1-1; TRBD1 matches 7 bases. The germline CDR1 and CDR2 sequences are SGHRS and YFSETQ. The CDR3 extends over 13 amino acids. The V segment lost 2 bases and the J segment 6 bases; nucleotides outside the gene matches: 4. CDR3 residues: CASSFTGEPEAFF. Here the CDR3 DNA reads TGCGCCAGCAGCTTCACAGGGGAACCTGAAGCTTTCTTT.

This rearrangement joins TRBV30 to TRBJ2-5, with TRBD2 as a possible D gene (6 bases). The V end lost 0 bases, the J end lost 1 base, and 12 bases lay between the germline ends. The CDR3 is made up of 15 amino acids. CDR1 GTSNPN and CDR2 SVGIG come from the germline V gene (reference sequence). For the CDR3, the DNA is TGTGCCTGGAGTGTACAGCCGGGGGTCCAAGAGACCCAGTACTTC. Protein: CAWSVQPGVQETQYF. The entire variable domain, with the rest obtained from reference TRBV30 and TRBJ2-5, is as follows: SQTIHQWPATLVQPVGSPLSLECTVEGTSNPNLYWYRQAAGRGLQLLFYSVGIGQISSEVPQNLSASRPQDRQFILSSKKLLLSDSGFYLCAWSVQPGVQETQYFGPGTRLLVL.

This clonotype was observed at least ten times. The V call is TRBV20-1, the J call TRBJ2-7; 7 nucleotides match TRBD1. The CDR3 length is 13 residues. J lost 4 bases, V lost 7 bases, and 10 bases had no gene match. The V gene's germline CDR1 is DFQATT and CDR2 SNEGSKA (reference sequence). CDR3 nucleotide sequence: TGCAGTGTTACTCGGGACAGAGCATACGAGCAGTACGTC. Translation gives CSVTRDRAYEQYV.

This clonotype was recorded at least ten times. This sequence joins TRBV20-1 and TRBJ1-4; D perhaps matches TRBD1 (6 bases). Deletions cut 5 bases from V and 1 base from J, with 8 bases between. This CDR3 is built from 13 residues. CDR1 is DFQATT and CDR2 is SNEGSKA in the germline V gene (reference sequence). The CDR3: CSAEGGTNEKLFF. Written as DNA, the CDR3 is TGCAGTGCTGAGGGGGGAACTAATGAAAAACTGTTTTTT.

The V call is TRBV5-1, the J call TRBJ1-1; no clear D. Germline values: CDR1 SGHRS, CDR2 YFSETQ. Deletions cut 6 bases from V and 6 bases from J, with 18 bases between. CDR3 length equals 14 residues. CDR3 DNA: TGCGCCAGCAAACGCCCGGGGAGTTACGCTGAAGCTTTCTTT. It codes for CASKRPGSYAEAFF. The variable domain in full, completed from reference TRBV5-1 and TRBJ1-1, reads KAGVTQTPRYLIKTRGQQVTLSCSPISGHRSVSWYQQTPGQGLQFLFEYFSETQRNKGNFPGRFSGRQFSNSRSEMNVSTLELGDSALYLCASKRPGSYAEAFFGQGTRLTVV.

The V gene is TRBV20-1, the J gene TRBJ2-7; a possible D gene is TRBD1 (6 bases). This CDR3 contains 13 residues. The germline V gene has CDR1 DFQATT and CDR2 SNEGSKA (reference sequence). Trimming left V 7 bases short and J 5 bases short, with 18 bases between. The CDR3, as DNA: TGCAGTGTTTGGGGGCTACGGTTAGACGAGCAGTACTTC. It is translated as CSVWGLRLDEQYF.

This clonotype was seen only a few times. The chain couples TRBV6-1 to TRBJ2-7, with 7 nucleotides matching TRBD1. Trimming at V came to 4 bases and at J to 2 bases, leaving 5 bases not matched to a gene. In germline, CDR1 is MNHNS, CDR2 SASEGT. The CDR3 sequence is 14 residues long. The CDR3 DNA reads TGTGCCAGCAGTGCTCAGGGGGAAGCCTACGAGCAGTACTTC. Its translation is CASSAQGEAYEQYF.

CDR3 residues: CASSLWAGESDEQFF. The CDR3, as DNA: TGTGCCAGCAGCTTATGGGCAGGGGAGTCCGATGAGCAGTTCTTC. V and J are TRBV11-2 and TRBJ2-1; TRBD1 is a possible D gene (6 bases). The CDR3 spans 15 residues. In germline, CDR1 is SGHAT, CDR2 FQNNGV. The V gene lost 2 bases and the J gene lost 8 bases, with 16 bases spanning the gap.

The CDR3 DNA reads TGTGCCAGCAACATGGGCCGACTTCTACATGGAAACACCATATATTTT. Its protein product is CASNMGRLLHGNTIYF. V usage is TRBV7-2 and J usage is TRBJ1-3; no firm D call. Trimming stripped 7 bases from V and 3 bases from J, with 19 bases between. CDR3 length equals 16 residues. Per germline, CDR1 SGHTA and CDR2 FQGNSA.

The CDR3 DNA reads TGTGCCAGCAGTCCCCCAACGGGACCCACGGGACTAGGCTATGGCTACACCTTC. Its translation: CASSPPTGPTGLGYGYTF. This sequence joins TRBV28 and TRBJ1-2; a weak D match, TRBD1 (5 bases). This CDR3 spans 18 amino acids. V lost 5 bases and J 4 bases, leaving 26 bases between the germline ends. Germline-derived CDR1 and CDR2 are MDHEN and SYDVKM.

This clonotype was detected many times. This chain connects TRBV7-3 to TRBJ1-2; 7 bases fit TRBD1. V lost 6 bases and J lost 3; bases outside the gene matches: 7. The CDR3 contains 14 residues. The germline V gene encodes CDR1 SGHTA and CDR2 FQGTGA. The CDR3: CASSLSGTDYGYTF. CDR3 nucleotides: TGTGCCAGCAGTTTATCTGGGACAGACTATGGCTACACCTTC.

This clonotype has at least ten counts. This sequence joins TRBV15 and TRBJ2-7, with D unresolved. From germline, CDR1 is LNHNV and CDR2 YYDKDF (reference sequence). V dropped 0 bases and J dropped 3 bases, with 12 bases sitting between them. This CDR3 has 15 amino acids. The CDR3 protein is CATSRDPSSLYEQYF. The CDR3 bases are TGTGCCACCAGCAGAGATCCGTCTTCTCTCTACGAGCAGTACTTC.

The CDR3 nucleotides are TGTGCCAGCAGTTTAGCAGTAGGTGGCTACACCTTC. This codes for CASSLAVGGYTF. This chain connects TRBV28 to TRBJ1-2; D unclear. The V and J ends lost 2 bases and 7 bases respectively, with 8 bases between them. CDR1 is MDHEN and CDR2 is SYDVKM in the germline V gene. The CDR3 totals 12 residues.

This clonotype was recorded at least ten times. The chain recombines TRBV5-1 with TRBJ1-1; D is unclear. The CDR3 spans 14 residues. Trimming stripped 0 bases from V and 1 base from J, with 7 bases between. In germline, CDR1 is SGHRS, CDR2 YFSETQ. CDR3 DNA sequence: TGCGCCAGCAGCTTGGCCAGGACGAACACTGAAGCTTTCTTT. It encodes CASSLARTNTEAFF.

This clonotype appeared a few times. The V call is TRBV4-3, the J call TRBJ2-1; 12 bases fit TRBD2. The CDR3 covers 18 residues. Germline-derived CDR1 and CDR2 are LGHNA and YSLEER. With 0 bases clipped from V and 10 bases from J, the junction kept 13 bases outside the gene matches. The CDR3 sequence: CASSQDLTASGGAREQFF. CDR3 nucleotides: TGCGCCAGCAGCCAAGATCTTACGGCTAGCGGGGGGGCAAGGGAGCAGTTCTTC.

This clonotype was counted a few times. This rearrangement joins TRBV29-1 to TRBJ2-5; D is undetermined. Germline assignment: CDR1 SQVTM and CDR2 ANQGSEA. V shed 3 bases and J shed 7 bases, with 18 bases lying between them. This CDR3 has 14 residues. CDR3 coding DNA: TGCAGCGTTGATGTCCTCGACCCACTTCCGACCCAGTACTTC. It translates to CSVDVLDPLPTQYF. Combining the CDR3 with reference TRBV29-1 and TRBJ2-5 gives the whole variable domain SAVISQKPSRDICQRGTSLTIQCQVDSQVTMMFWYRQQPGQSLTLIATANQGSEATYESGFVIDKFPISRPNLTFSTLTVSNMSPEDSSIYLCSVDVLDPLPTQYFGPGTRLLVL.

The chain employs TRBV20-1 and TRBJ2-5; D not resolved. V lost 5 bases to trimming and J lost 8 bases, with 18 bases between them. The CDR3 runs to 13 residues. Germline V gene data show CDR1 as DFQATT and CDR2 as SNEGSKA (reference sequence). The CDR3 reads CSARLPDQVTQYF. The DNA for the CDR3 is TGCAGTGCTCGCTTACCAGACCAAGTAACCCAGTACTTC.

This sequence joins TRBV25-1 and TRBJ1-4; no definite D call. Per the germline V gene, CDR1 is MGHDK and CDR2 is SYGVNS. With 2 bases removed from V and 2 bases from J, the gap between germline ends came to 9 bases. This CDR3 contains 15 residues. The CDR3 coding sequence is TGTGCCAGCAGTGAAGTGGGGTCTACTAATGAAAAACTGTTTTTT. This codes for CASSEVGSTNEKLFF. Full variable domain (missing parts from reference TRBV25-1 and TRBJ1-4): EADIYQTPRYLVIGTGKKITLECSQTMGHDKMYWYQQDPGMELHLIHYSYGVNSTEKGDLSSESTVSRIRTEHFPLTLESARPSHTSQYLCASSEVGSTNEKLFFGSGTQLSVL.

In this sample, this clonotype turned up a few times. This rearrangement joins TRBV12-3 or TRBV12-4 to TRBJ2-4; the match to TRBD2 covers 8 bases. The CDR3 extends over 14 amino acids. V lost 5 bases, J lost 8 bases, and 8 bases stayed unmatched. In nucleotides, the CDR3 is TGTGCCAGCAGTGTCGGGACTAGTCCTGACATTCAGTACTTC. Amino acid sequence: CASSVGTSPDIQYF.

This clonotype was seen a few times. The rearrangement joins TRBV7-2 to TRBJ2-1, with 7 positions matching TRBD1. Trimming at V came to 0 bases and at J to 5 bases, leaving 4 bases not matched to a gene. This CDR3 is 15 amino acids long. The V gene's germline CDR1 is SGHTA and CDR2 FQGNSA. The CDR3 nucleotides are TGTGCCAGCAGCTTAGCGACAGGGACGGACAATGAGCAGTTCTTC. Translated, it gives CASSLATGTDNEQFF. The whole variable domain, remainder taken from reference TRBV7-2 and TRBJ2-1, is GAGVSQSPSNKVTEKGKDVELRCDPISGHTALYWYRQSLGQGLEFLIYFQGNSAPDKSGLPSDRFSAERTGGSVSTLTIQRTQQEDSAVYLCASSLATGTDNEQFFGPGTRLTVL.

This clonotype was observed many times. J is TRBJ2-3 and V is TRBV20-1; D possibly uses TRBD1 or TRBD2 (5 bases each). CDR3 size: 15 residues. In germline, CDR1 is DFQATT, CDR2 SNEGSKA (reference sequence). V lost 6 bases to trimming and J lost 3 bases, with 19 bases between them. For the CDR3, the DNA is TGCAGTGCGTCCCAGGGAGAGGAATGGACAGATACGCAGTATTTT. Amino acid sequence: CSASQGEEWTDTQYF.

This chain joins TRBV15 and TRBJ2-3; 9 nucleotides line up with TRBD2. The ends lost 8 bases at V and 6 bases at J; junction bases unmatched: 9. Germline assignment: CDR1 LNHNV and CDR2 YYDKDF (reference sequence). The CDR3 runs to 14 residues. CDR3 coding DNA: TGTGCCACCTCGCTAGCGGGGTACGGGGATACGCAGTATTTT. Translating gives CATSLAGYGDTQYF. Full variable domain (rest looked up from reference TRBV15 and TRBJ2-3): DAMVIQNPRYQVTQFGKPVTLSCSQTLNHNVMYWYQQKSSQAPKLLFHYYDKDFNNEADTPDNFQSRRPNTSFCFLDIRSPGLGDTAMYLCATSLAGYGDTQYFGPGTRLTVL.

The sample holds many counts of this clonotype. This chain links TRBV20-1 with TRBJ2-5; D remains unclear. V was trimmed by 0 bases and J by 5 bases, leaving 10 bases between them. The CDR3 sequence is 13 residues long. Germline V gene lookup returns CDR1 DFQATT and CDR2 SNEGSKA (reference sequence). Written as DNA, the CDR3 is TGCAGTGCTAGAGAATCACACGGGGAGACCCAGTACTTC. Its translation: CSARESHGETQYF.